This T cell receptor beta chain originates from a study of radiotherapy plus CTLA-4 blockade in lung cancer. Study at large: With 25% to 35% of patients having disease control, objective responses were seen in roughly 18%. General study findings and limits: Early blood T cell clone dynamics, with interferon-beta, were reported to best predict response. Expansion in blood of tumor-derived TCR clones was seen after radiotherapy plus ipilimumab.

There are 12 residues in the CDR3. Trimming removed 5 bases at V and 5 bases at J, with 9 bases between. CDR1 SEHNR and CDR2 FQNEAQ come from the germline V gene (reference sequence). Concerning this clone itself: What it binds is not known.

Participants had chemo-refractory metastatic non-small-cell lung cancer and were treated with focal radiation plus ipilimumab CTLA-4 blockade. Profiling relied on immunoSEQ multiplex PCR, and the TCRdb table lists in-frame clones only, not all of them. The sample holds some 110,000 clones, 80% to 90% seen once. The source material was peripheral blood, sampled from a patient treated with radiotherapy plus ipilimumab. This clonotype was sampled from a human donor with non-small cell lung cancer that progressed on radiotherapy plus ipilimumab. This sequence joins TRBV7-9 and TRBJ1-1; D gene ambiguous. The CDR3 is CASSPGWTEAFF. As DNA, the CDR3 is TGTGCCAGCAGCCCTGGGTGGACTGAAGCTTTCTTT.